The entry below describes one TCR beta chain. Antigen specificity is unknown. The source of the sample is a study of T cell responses to AZD1222 COVID-19 vaccine. About the study: Both about-4-week and about-12-week second-dose recipients were combined. Study-level points and caveats: Nearly half of the spike-specific TCRs reportedly recognize variant regions that carry no mutations. Repertoire sampling was restricted to post-peak T cell response timepoints.

The table came from immunoSEQ multiplex PCR; TCRdb's copy has only in-frame clones and leaves some out. Of about 120,000 clones listed, just over 85% are singletons. The CDR3 extends over 18 amino acids. Per germline, CDR1 LNHNV and CDR2 YYDKDF (reference sequence). V dropped 5 bases and J dropped 0; count of bases not matched to a gene: 10. V and J are TRBV15 and TRBJ2-3, with TRBD2 identical over 11 bases. The sample consisted of peripheral blood, taken on day 0 of AZD1222 vaccination. This sequence was found in an adult in good health. This CDR3 reads CATSRRLLAGGSTDTQYF. The CDR3 DNA reads TGTGCCACCAGCCGTCGACTGCTAGCGGGGGGAAGCACAGATACGCAGTATTTT.